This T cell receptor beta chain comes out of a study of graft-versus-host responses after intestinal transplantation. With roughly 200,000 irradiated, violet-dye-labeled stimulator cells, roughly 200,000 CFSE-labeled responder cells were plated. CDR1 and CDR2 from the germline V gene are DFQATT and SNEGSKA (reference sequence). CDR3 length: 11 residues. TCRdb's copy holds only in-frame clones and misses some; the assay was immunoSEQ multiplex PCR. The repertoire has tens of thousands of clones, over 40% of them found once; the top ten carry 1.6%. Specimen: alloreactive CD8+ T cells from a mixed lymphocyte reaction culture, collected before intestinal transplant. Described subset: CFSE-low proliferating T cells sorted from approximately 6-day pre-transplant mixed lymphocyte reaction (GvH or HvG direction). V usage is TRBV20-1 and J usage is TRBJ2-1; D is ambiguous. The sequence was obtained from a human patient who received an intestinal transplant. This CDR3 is CGQLSYNEQFF. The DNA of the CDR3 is TGCGGTCAGTTATCCTACAATGAGCAGTTCTTC.